Listed below are T cell receptor beta chains from one sample, sequenced in a study of vaccination and CD4 T cells after COVID-19. A single record per CDR3 protein comes from TCRdb applying MiXCR to the PCR reads. The profile covers some 10,000 distinct CDR3 sequences, with around 37% appearing a single time and roughly 15% taken by the ten largest. No cognate antigen is known for these TCRs. The sample taken for sequencing was CD4+ T cells from blood, cultured in vitro. The receptors originated from a human donor in good health. The CDR3 runs from the conserved cysteine through the conserved F or W. D genes are given only for firm matches. A row's size may be missing; if present it is once, few, many or a size class.

cdr3_length: 11; j_call: TRBJ2-7; v_call: TRBV30; clone_size: NA; d_call: NA; cdr3_aa: CAWTRANEQYF; cdr3_nt: TGTGCCTGGACGAGGGCCAACGAGCAGTACTTC
cdr3_length: 16; j_call: TRBJ1-2; v_call: TRBV7-3; clone_size: NA; d_call: NA; cdr3_aa: CASSLTSGGQNYGYAF; cdr3_nt: TGTGCCAGCAGCTTAACGAGCGGGGGGCAGAACTATGGCTACGCCTTC
cdr3_length: 18; j_call: TRBJ2-3; v_call: TRBV24-1; clone_size: NA; d_call: NA; cdr3_aa: CATSETSWLTASTDTQYF; cdr3_nt: TGTGCCACCAGTGAAACCTCGTGGTTGACTGCTAGCACAGATACGCAGTATTTT
cdr3_length: 13; j_call: TRBJ1-5; v_call: TRBV20-1; clone_size: medium-sized; d_call: NA; cdr3_aa: CSASRGGRQPQHF; cdr3_nt: TGCAGTGCTAGTAGAGGAGGGCGCCAGCCCCAGCATTTT
cdr3_length: 13; j_call: TRBJ1-6; v_call: TRBV7-9; clone_size: NA; d_call: NA; cdr3_aa: CASSFGPGSPLHF; cdr3_nt: TGTGCCAGCAGTTTTGGACCGGGGTCACCCCTCCACTTT
cdr3_length: 14; j_call: TRBJ1-2; v_call: TRBV19; clone_size: NA; d_call: NA; cdr3_aa: CASSISAANYGYTF; cdr3_nt: TGTGCCAGTAGTATTAGCGCAGCTAACTATGGCTACACCTTC
cdr3_length: 16; j_call: TRBJ2-3; v_call: TRBV4-2; clone_size: few; d_call: TRBD2; cdr3_aa: CASSSTSGRAGDTQYF; cdr3_nt: TGTGCCAGCAGCTCTACTAGCGGGAGGGCCGGGGATACGCAGTATTTT
cdr3_length: 13; j_call: TRBJ2-5; v_call: TRBV4-2; clone_size: few; d_call: NA; cdr3_aa: CASSQASLQTQYF; cdr3_nt: TGTGCCAGCAGCCAGGCGTCCCTACAGACCCAGTACTTC
cdr3_length: 14; j_call: TRBJ2-7; v_call: TRBV30; clone_size: NA; d_call: TRBD2; cdr3_aa: CAWSGTSGFYEQYF; cdr3_nt: TGTGCCTGGAGCGGGACTAGCGGGTTCTACGAGCAGTACTTC
cdr3_length: 14; j_call: TRBJ1-5; v_call: TRBV20-1; clone_size: medium-sized; d_call: NA; cdr3_aa: CSARDNQGGQPQHF; cdr3_nt: TGCAGTGCTAGAGATAACCAGGGAGGTCAGCCCCAGCATTTT
cdr3_length: 16; j_call: TRBJ2-1; v_call: TRBV20-1; clone_size: once; d_call: NA; cdr3_aa: CSARGFMRDQYNEQFF; cdr3_nt: TGCAGTGCTAGAGGGTTCATGCGGGACCAATACAATGAGCAGTTCTTC
cdr3_length: 15; j_call: TRBJ2-3; v_call: TRBV7-9; clone_size: NA; d_call: NA; cdr3_aa: CASSPTPGPTDTQYF; cdr3_nt: TGTGCCAGCAGCCCCACGCCGGGCCCGACAGATACGCAGTATTTT
cdr3_length: 17; j_call: TRBJ2-6; v_call: TRBV4-3; clone_size: NA; d_call: NA; cdr3_aa: CASSPPGALSGANVLTF; cdr3_nt: TGCGCCAGCAGCCCACCCGGGGCTCTATCTGGGGCCAACGTCCTGACTTTC
cdr3_length: 14; j_call: TRBJ1-5; v_call: TRBV6-1; clone_size: NA; d_call: NA; cdr3_aa: CASSPTTGGRTQHF; cdr3_nt: TGTGCCAGCAGTCCAACAACGGGGGGAAGGACCCAGCATTTT
cdr3_length: 15; j_call: TRBJ2-1; v_call: TRBV7-3; clone_size: NA; d_call: TRBD2; cdr3_aa: CASSFGGRAGNEQFF; cdr3_nt: TGTGCCAGCAGCTTCGGCGGGAGGGCCGGGAATGAGCAGTTCTTC
cdr3_length: 12; j_call: TRBJ2-7; v_call: TRBV20-1; clone_size: NA; d_call: NA; cdr3_aa: CSARDGVLEQYF; cdr3_nt: TGCAGTGCTAGAGATGGTGTTTTAGAGCAGTACTTC
cdr3_length: 17; j_call: TRBJ2-1; v_call: TRBV7-6; clone_size: NA; d_call: NA; cdr3_aa: CASSSGIGLFGGNEQFF; cdr3_nt: TGTGCCAGCAGCTCCGGTATAGGACTCTTCGGGGGTAATGAGCAGTTCTTC
cdr3_length: 15; j_call: TRBJ1-5; v_call: TRBV6-2/TRBV6-3; clone_size: few; d_call: TRBD1; cdr3_aa: CASRPTGGSYQPQHF; cdr3_nt: TGTGCCAGCAGACCGACAGGGGGGTCGTATCAGCCCCAGCATTTT
cdr3_length: 17; j_call: TRBJ2-7; v_call: TRBV7-9; clone_size: NA; d_call: TRBD2; cdr3_aa: CASSLASGTSGAGEQYF; cdr3_nt: TGTGCCAGCAGCTTAGCCTCCGGGACTAGCGGGGCAGGGGAGCAGTACTTC
cdr3_length: 15; j_call: TRBJ1-5; v_call: TRBV6-1; clone_size: NA; d_call: NA; cdr3_aa: CASSEAGGSYQPQHF; cdr3_nt: TGTGCCAGCAGTGAAGCGGGAGGGAGTTATCAGCCCCAGCATTTT
cdr3_length: 13; j_call: TRBJ1-2; v_call: TRBV6-1; clone_size: NA; d_call: NA; cdr3_aa: CANAARPPYGYTF; cdr3_nt: TGTGCCAATGCCGCTCGACCCCCCTATGGCTACACCTTC
cdr3_length: 16; j_call: TRBJ2-1; v_call: TRBV11-2; clone_size: NA; d_call: NA; cdr3_aa: CASSPVRGSNYNEQFF; cdr3_nt: TGTGCCAGCAGCCCTGTTCGCGGATCAAACTACAATGAGCAGTTCTTC
cdr3_length: 16; j_call: TRBJ1-5; v_call: TRBV6-5; clone_size: few; d_call: NA; cdr3_aa: CASSYSSGAGNQPQHF; cdr3_nt: TGTGCCAGCAGTTACTCTTCAGGAGCTGGCAATCAGCCCCAGCATTTT
cdr3_length: 15; j_call: TRBJ2-1; v_call: TRBV6-1; clone_size: NA; d_call: TRBD2; cdr3_aa: CASRPGRVAYNEQLF; cdr3_nt: TGTGCCAGCAGGCCGGGGAGGGTCGCCTACAATGAGCAGCTCTTC
cdr3_length: 18; j_call: TRBJ2-7; v_call: TRBV4-3; clone_size: once; d_call: TRBD1; cdr3_aa: CASSQGELTGTGQDEQYF; cdr3_nt: TGCGCCAGCAGCCAAGGGGAATTAACCGGGACAGGGCAAGACGAGCAGTACTTC
cdr3_length: 15; j_call: TRBJ2-1; v_call: TRBV15; clone_size: few; d_call: NA; cdr3_aa: CATNQLDNPIGEQFF; cdr3_nt: TGTGCCACCAACCAATTAGACAACCCGATTGGGGAGCAGTTCTTC
cdr3_length: 13; j_call: TRBJ1-5; v_call: TRBV24-1; clone_size: few; d_call: NA; cdr3_aa: CATSGRDNQPQHF; cdr3_nt: TGTGCCACCAGTGGACGGGACAATCAGCCCCAGCATTTT
cdr3_length: 15; j_call: TRBJ2-2; v_call: TRBV7-2; clone_size: NA; d_call: NA; cdr3_aa: CASSQSGAFTGELFF; cdr3_nt: TGTGCCAGCAGCCAATCGGGAGCGTTCACCGGGGAGCTGTTTTTT
cdr3_length: 12; j_call: TRBJ2-7; v_call: TRBV28; clone_size: NA; d_call: NA; cdr3_aa: CASSFQAYEQYF; cdr3_nt: TGTGCCAGCAGTTTTCAAGCCTACGAGCAGTACTTC
cdr3_length: 17; j_call: TRBJ2-3; v_call: TRBV24-1; clone_size: NA; d_call: TRBD2; cdr3_aa: CATSDPIAGPGTDTQYF; cdr3_nt: TGTGCCACCAGTGATCCAATAGCGGGCCCTGGCACAGATACGCAGTATTTT
cdr3_length: 14; j_call: TRBJ1-5; v_call: TRBV28; clone_size: few; d_call: TRBD1; cdr3_aa: CASRNDRAGQPQHF; cdr3_nt: TGTGCCAGCAGGAACGACAGGGCGGGTCAGCCCCAGCATTTT
cdr3_length: 15; j_call: TRBJ2-2; v_call: TRBV6-5; clone_size: few; d_call: TRBD2; cdr3_aa: CASSYQREGPGELFF; cdr3_nt: TGTGCCAGCAGTTACCAGCGGGAGGGCCCAGGGGAGCTGTTTTTT
cdr3_length: 12; j_call: TRBJ2-3; v_call: TRBV29-1; clone_size: NA; d_call: TRBD2; cdr3_aa: CSVTSGPDTQYF; cdr3_nt: TGCAGCGTAACTAGCGGCCCAGATACGCAGTATTTT
cdr3_length: 16; j_call: TRBJ1-3; v_call: TRBV6-5; clone_size: NA; d_call: TRBD1; cdr3_aa: CASSYVGTGSQNTIYF; cdr3_nt: TGTGCCAGCAGTTACGTCGGGACAGGGAGTCAAAACACCATATATTTT
cdr3_length: 15; j_call: TRBJ2-5; v_call: TRBV7-2; clone_size: NA; d_call: TRBD1; cdr3_aa: CASSSGTGKKETQYF; cdr3_nt: TGTGCCAGCAGCTCGGGGACAGGGAAAAAAGAGACCCAGTACTTC
cdr3_length: 15; j_call: TRBJ2-3; v_call: TRBV11-2; clone_size: NA; d_call: NA; cdr3_aa: CASSFSGQIRDTQYF; cdr3_nt: TGTGCCAGCAGCTTCAGCGGACAGATTAGAGATACGCAGTATTTT
cdr3_length: 13; j_call: TRBJ1-5; v_call: TRBV19; clone_size: NA; d_call: NA; cdr3_aa: CASSNRVGQPQHF; cdr3_nt: TGTGCCAGTAGTAACCGGGTTGGGCAGCCCCAGCATTTT
cdr3_length: 16; j_call: TRBJ2-1; v_call: TRBV24-1; clone_size: NA; d_call: NA; cdr3_aa: CATSDPLAKALNEQFF; cdr3_nt: TGTGCCACCAGTGACCCCCTGGCCAAGGCCCTCAATGAGCAGTTCTTC
cdr3_length: 14; j_call: TRBJ1-1; v_call: TRBV20-1; clone_size: few; d_call: NA; cdr3_aa: CSASNTETNTEAFF; cdr3_nt: TGCAGTGCTAGTAACACTGAAACGAACACTGAAGCTTTCTTT
cdr3_length: 15; j_call: TRBJ2-2; v_call: TRBV19; clone_size: NA; d_call: TRBD1; cdr3_aa: CASSMRGQNTGELFF; cdr3_nt: TGTGCCAGTAGTATGAGGGGGCAGAACACCGGGGAGCTGTTTTTT
cdr3_length: 14; j_call: TRBJ2-2; v_call: TRBV7-2; clone_size: NA; d_call: NA; cdr3_aa: CASSLELAQPKLFF; cdr3_nt: TGTGCCAGCAGCTTAGAGCTAGCGCAGCCAAAGCTGTTTTTT
cdr3_length: 14; j_call: TRBJ1-5; v_call: TRBV19; clone_size: few; d_call: NA; cdr3_aa: CASRDNAYNQPQHF; cdr3_nt: TGTGCCAGCCGGGACAACGCATACAATCAGCCCCAGCATTTT
cdr3_length: 13; j_call: TRBJ2-7; v_call: TRBV10-3; clone_size: few; d_call: NA; cdr3_aa: CAISESTPYEQYF; cdr3_nt: TGTGCCATCAGTGAGTCAACACCCTACGAGCAGTACTTC
cdr3_length: 12; j_call: TRBJ2-7; v_call: TRBV6-5; clone_size: NA; d_call: TRBD1; cdr3_aa: CASSLSGGAQYF; cdr3_nt: TGTGCCAGCAGTTTGTCAGGGGGCGCGCAGTACTTC
cdr3_length: 15; j_call: TRBJ1-2; v_call: TRBV25-1; clone_size: few; d_call: TRBD1; cdr3_aa: CASSEETGGGYGYTF; cdr3_nt: TGTGCCAGCAGTGAAGAGACAGGGGGCGGCTATGGCTACACCTTC
cdr3_length: 15; j_call: TRBJ2-7; v_call: TRBV28; clone_size: NA; d_call: NA; cdr3_aa: CASSSVGLTTYEQYF; cdr3_nt: TGTGCCAGCAGTTCCGTCGGATTAACCACCTACGAGCAGTACTTC
cdr3_length: 16; j_call: TRBJ2-7; v_call: TRBV2; clone_size: NA; d_call: TRBD2; cdr3_aa: CASRAGLAGRSYEQYF; cdr3_nt: TGTGCCAGCAGAGCTGGACTAGCGGGCCGCTCCTACGAGCAGTACTTC
cdr3_length: 14; j_call: TRBJ2-1; v_call: TRBV20-1; clone_size: NA; d_call: NA; cdr3_aa: CSARPSSRDNEQFF; cdr3_nt: TGCAGTGCTAGGCCCTCTTCTAGAGACAATGAGCAGTTCTTC
cdr3_length: 15; j_call: TRBJ2-7; v_call: TRBV20-1; clone_size: NA; d_call: TRBD2; cdr3_aa: CSARSPLAGAYEQYF; cdr3_nt: TGCAGTGCTAGATCTCCACTAGCGGGAGCTTACGAGCAGTACTTC
cdr3_length: 14; j_call: TRBJ2-5; v_call: TRBV7-2; clone_size: few; d_call: NA; cdr3_aa: CASSPLARGETQYF; cdr3_nt: TGTGCCAGCAGCCCTCTTGCGAGAGGAGAGACCCAGTACTTC
cdr3_length: 15; j_call: TRBJ1-2; v_call: TRBV28; clone_size: NA; d_call: NA; cdr3_aa: CASSLGQTLNYGYTF; cdr3_nt: TGTGCCAGCAGTTTGGGGCAGACACTTAACTATGGCTACACCTTC
cdr3_length: 13; j_call: TRBJ1-2; v_call: TRBV28; clone_size: few; d_call: NA; cdr3_aa: CASAVPSVGGYTF; cdr3_nt: TGTGCCAGCGCGGTGCCGTCGGTCGGTGGCTACACCTTC